A selection of T cell receptor beta chains follows, all from one sample in a study of T cells in localized non-small cell lung cancer. Using immunoSEQ multiplex PCR, the repertoire was profiled, and TCRdb retains in-frame clones only, with some absent. The sample has some 71,000 clones; 84% are singletons. Sequencing was performed on peripheral blood, taken before any cancer treatment. These receptors were taken from a female donor of 60 years or more with stage I lung adenocarcinoma. CDR3s include the opening cysteine and the closing phenylalanine or tryptophan. Fields, in order: D gene, CDR3 length, V gene, clone size, J gene, CDR3 protein, CDR3 DNA. A D gene is named only where the DNA matches it firmly. Not all rows give a size; the values are once, few, many and, for expanded clones, a class.

TRBD1	15	TRBV6-6	few	TRBJ2-7	CASSYGDRGRWEQYF	TGTGCCAGCAGTTACGGGGACAGGGGGAGGTGGGAGCAGTACTTC
TRBD2	15	TRBV5-1	.	TRBJ2-3	CASSLRREDTDTQYF	TGCGCCAGCAGCTTACGGCGGGAGGACACAGATACGCAGTATTTT
.	15	TRBV11-2	.	TRBJ2-1	CASSRKPGAVDEQFF	TGTGCCAGCAGCCGAAAACCAGGGGCCGTCGATGAGCAGTTCTTC
TRBD1	15	TRBV11-2	.	TRBJ2-7	CASRKPGTGKTEQYF	TGTGCCAGCAGAAAACCCGGGACAGGGAAGACCGAGCAGTACTTC
.	15	TRBV7-9	.	TRBJ2-5	CASSLIVGLQETQYF	TGTGCCAGCAGCTTAATAGTTGGCCTCCAAGAGACCCAGTACTTC
.	15	TRBV18	few	TRBJ1-1	CASSPRPRQNTEAFF	TGTGCCAGCTCACCCCGCCCGAGACAGAACACTGAAGCTTTCTTT
.	14	TRBV18	.	TRBJ1-5	CASSQGRGNQPQHF	TGTGCCAGCTCACAGGGACGAGGCAATCAGCCCCAGCATTTT
.	14	TRBV11-3	.	TRBJ2-1	CASSPGLSYNEQFF	TGTGCCAGCAGTCCGGGACTTTCGTACAATGAGCAGTTCTTC
.	15	TRBV5-6	.	TRBJ1-5	CASSLADRSYQPQHF	TGTGCCAGCAGCTTAGCAGACAGGAGCTATCAGCCCCAGCATTTT
TRBD1	15	TRBV18	.	TRBJ2-1	CASSPGQGAKNEQFF	TGTGCCAGCTCGCCGGGACAGGGGGCGAAGAATGAGCAGTTCTTC
.	17	TRBV5-8	.	TRBJ1-4	CASSLVGIDRANEKLFF	TGTGCCAGCAGCTTGGTTGGGATAGATCGGGCTAATGAAAAACTGTTTTTT
.	12	TRBV7-2	.	TRBJ2-7	CASSLRGAKQYF	TGTGCCAGCAGCTTAAGGGGGGCAAAGCAGTACTTC
TRBD2	16	TRBV7-2	.	TRBJ2-5	CASSPGLAGGQETQYF	TGTGCCAGCAGCCCCGGACTAGCGGGGGGGCAGGAGACCCAGTACTTC
.	15	TRBV18	.	TRBJ2-2	CASSPSQRDTGELFF	TGTGCCAGCTCACCATCGCAGAGGGACACCGGGGAGCTGTTTTTT
.	14	TRBV6-6	.	TRBJ1-2	CASSHKTGLWGYTF	TGTGCCAGCAGTCACAAAACAGGCTTATGGGGCTACACCTTC
.	11	TRBV2	once	TRBJ2-7	CASGTFYEQYF	TGTGCCAGCGGGACTTTCTACGAGCAGTACTTC
.	13	TRBV19	.	TRBJ2-7	CASSLQGGYEQYF	TGTGCCAGTAGTTTACAGGGCGGTTACGAGCAGTACTTC
.	14	TRBV18	.	TRBJ2-3	CASSPGTPTDTQYF	TGTGCCAGCTCACCCGGGACACCCACAGATACGCAGTATTTT
.	14	TRBV6-1	.	TRBJ1-6	CASRRIHLDSPLHF	TGTGCCAGCAGGAGAATACATTTGGATTCACCCCTCCACTTT
.	13	TRBV7-8	.	TRBJ2-7	CASSLETTYEQYF	TGTGCCAGCAGCTTAGAGACAACCTACGAGCAGTACTTC
.	13	TRBV5-1	.	TRBJ1-1	CASSFSMNTEAFF	TGCGCCAGCAGCTTTTCCATGAACACTGAAGCTTTCTTT